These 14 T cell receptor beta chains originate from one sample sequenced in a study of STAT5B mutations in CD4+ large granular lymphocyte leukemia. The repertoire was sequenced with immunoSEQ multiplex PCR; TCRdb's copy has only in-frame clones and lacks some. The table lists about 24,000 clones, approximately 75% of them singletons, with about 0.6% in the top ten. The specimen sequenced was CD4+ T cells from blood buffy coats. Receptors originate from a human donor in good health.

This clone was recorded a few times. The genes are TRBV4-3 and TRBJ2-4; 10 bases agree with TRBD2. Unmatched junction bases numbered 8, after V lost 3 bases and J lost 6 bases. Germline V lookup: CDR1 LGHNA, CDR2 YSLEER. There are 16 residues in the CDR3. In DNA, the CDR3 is TGCGCCAGCAGCCAGGGAGCGGGGGGGCCAGGAAACATTCAGTACTTC. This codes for CASSQGAGGPGNIQYF.

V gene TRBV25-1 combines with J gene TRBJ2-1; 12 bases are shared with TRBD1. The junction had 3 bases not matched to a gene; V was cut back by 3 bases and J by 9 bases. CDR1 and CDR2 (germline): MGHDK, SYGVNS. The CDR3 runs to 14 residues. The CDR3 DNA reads TGTGCCAGCAGTGACGGGACAGGGGGCAGTGAGCAGTTCTTC. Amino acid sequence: CASSDGTGGSEQFF.

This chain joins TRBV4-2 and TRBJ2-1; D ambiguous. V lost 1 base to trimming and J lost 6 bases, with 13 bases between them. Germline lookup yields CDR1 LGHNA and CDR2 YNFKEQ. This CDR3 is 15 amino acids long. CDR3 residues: CASSQGRDSTNEQFF. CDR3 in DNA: TGTGCCAGCAGCCAAGGTCGAGACTCGACCAATGAGCAGTTCTTC.

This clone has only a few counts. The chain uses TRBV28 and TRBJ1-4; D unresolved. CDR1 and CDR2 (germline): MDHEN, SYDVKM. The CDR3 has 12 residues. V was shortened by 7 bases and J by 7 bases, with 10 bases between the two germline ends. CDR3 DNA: TGTGCCAGCAATCAGAGGGTTGAAAAACTGTTTTTT. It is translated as CASNQRVEKLFF.

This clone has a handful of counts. The CDR3: CASWPEYSNQPQHF. In DNA, the CDR3 is TGCGCCAGCTGGCCAGAATATAGCAATCAGCCCCAGCATTTT. J is TRBJ1-5 and V is TRBV10-2; D unresolved. Germline V CDR1 and CDR2: WSHSY, SAAADI. This CDR3 has 14 amino acids. Trimming removed 8 bases at V and 0 bases at J, with 11 bases between.

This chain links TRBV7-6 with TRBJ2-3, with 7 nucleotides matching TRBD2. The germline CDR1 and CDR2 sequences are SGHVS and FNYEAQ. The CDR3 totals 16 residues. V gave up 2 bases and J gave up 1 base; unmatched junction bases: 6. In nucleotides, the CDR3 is TGTGCCAGCAGCTTAAACTCCCGGGGGGGCACAGATACGCAGTATTTT. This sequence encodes CASSLNSRGGTDTQYF.

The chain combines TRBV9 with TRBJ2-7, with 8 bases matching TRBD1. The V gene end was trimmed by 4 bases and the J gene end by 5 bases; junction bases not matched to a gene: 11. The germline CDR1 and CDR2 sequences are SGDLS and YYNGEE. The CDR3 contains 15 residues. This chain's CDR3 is CASSPRWTGLDEQYF. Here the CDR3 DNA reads TGTGCCAGCAGCCCACGTTGGACAGGGCTCGACGAGCAGTACTTC.

The CDR3 here is CASSQDLYDFEDEQYF. For the CDR3, the DNA is TGTGCCAGCAGCCAAGATCTCTATGACTTTGAAGACGAGCAGTACTTC. The chain links TRBV4-2 to TRBJ2-7; no definite D call. Trimming took off 0 bases at V and 5 bases at J, with 17 bases between the two ends. This CDR3 comprises 16 residues. The germline gives CDR1 LGHNA, CDR2 YNFKEQ.

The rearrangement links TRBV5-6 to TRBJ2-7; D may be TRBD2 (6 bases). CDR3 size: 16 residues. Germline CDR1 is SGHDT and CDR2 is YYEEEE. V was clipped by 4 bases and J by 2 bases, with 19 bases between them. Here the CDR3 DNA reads TGTGCCAGCAGCCCGACGGGATGGGGGGTCCCCTACGAGCAGTACTTC. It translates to CASSPTGWGVPYEQYF.

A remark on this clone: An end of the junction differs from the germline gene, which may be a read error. The CDR3 reads CASSFAQAQTQHF. The CDR3 DNA sequence: TGTGCCAGCAGCTTTGCCCAGGCTCAGACCCAGCATTTT. This chain joins TRBV7-9 and TRBJ1-5, with D unresolved. CDR1 SEHNR and CDR2 FQNEAQ come from the germline V gene (reference sequence). This CDR3 comprises 13 residues.

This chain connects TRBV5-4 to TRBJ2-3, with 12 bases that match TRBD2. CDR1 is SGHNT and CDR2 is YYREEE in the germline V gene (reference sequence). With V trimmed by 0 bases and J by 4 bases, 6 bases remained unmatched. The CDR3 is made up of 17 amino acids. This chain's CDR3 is CASSLALAGGQSDTQYF. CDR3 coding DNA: TGTGCCAGCAGCTTGGCACTAGCGGGGGGCCAGTCAGATACGCAGTATTTT.

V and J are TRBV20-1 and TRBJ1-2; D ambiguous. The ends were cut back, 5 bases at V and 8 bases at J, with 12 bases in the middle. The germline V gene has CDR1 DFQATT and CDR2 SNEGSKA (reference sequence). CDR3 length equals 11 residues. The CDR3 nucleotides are TGCAGTGCTGACTATATGCGGGGCTACACCTTC. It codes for CSADYMRGYTF.

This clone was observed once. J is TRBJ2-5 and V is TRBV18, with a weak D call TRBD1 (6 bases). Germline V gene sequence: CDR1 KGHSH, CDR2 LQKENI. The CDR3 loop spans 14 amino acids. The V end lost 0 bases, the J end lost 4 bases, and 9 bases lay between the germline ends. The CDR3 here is CASSPPSGAETQYF. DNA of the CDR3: TGTGCCAGCTCACCACCCTCAGGGGCAGAGACCCAGTACTTC.

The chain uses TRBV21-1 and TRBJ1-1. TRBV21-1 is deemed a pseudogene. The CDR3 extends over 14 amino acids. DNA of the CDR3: TGTGCCAGTGCGGGCGAACAAGCGAACACTGAAGCTTTCTTT. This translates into CASAGEQANTEAFF.